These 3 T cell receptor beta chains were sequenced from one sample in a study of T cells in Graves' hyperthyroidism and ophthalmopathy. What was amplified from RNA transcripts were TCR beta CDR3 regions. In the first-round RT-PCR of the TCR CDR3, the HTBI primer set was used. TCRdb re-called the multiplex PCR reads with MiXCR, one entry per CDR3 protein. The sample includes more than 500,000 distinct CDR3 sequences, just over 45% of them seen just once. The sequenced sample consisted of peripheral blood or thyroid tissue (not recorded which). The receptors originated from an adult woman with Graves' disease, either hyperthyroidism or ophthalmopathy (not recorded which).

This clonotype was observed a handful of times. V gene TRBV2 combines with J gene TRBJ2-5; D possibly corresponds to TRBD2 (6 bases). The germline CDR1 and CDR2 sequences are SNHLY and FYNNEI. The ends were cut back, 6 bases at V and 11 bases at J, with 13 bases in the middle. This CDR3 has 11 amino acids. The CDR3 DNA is TGTGCCAGCAGGCGGGGTGGAGAGCAGTACTTC. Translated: CASRRGGEQYF.

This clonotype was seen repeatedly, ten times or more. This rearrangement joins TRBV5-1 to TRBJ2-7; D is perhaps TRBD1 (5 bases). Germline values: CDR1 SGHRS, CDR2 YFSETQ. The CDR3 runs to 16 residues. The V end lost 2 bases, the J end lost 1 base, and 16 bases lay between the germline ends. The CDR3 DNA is TGCGCCAGCAGCTTATTAAGTCAGGGAATATCCTACGAGCAGTACTTC. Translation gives CASSLLSQGISYEQYF.

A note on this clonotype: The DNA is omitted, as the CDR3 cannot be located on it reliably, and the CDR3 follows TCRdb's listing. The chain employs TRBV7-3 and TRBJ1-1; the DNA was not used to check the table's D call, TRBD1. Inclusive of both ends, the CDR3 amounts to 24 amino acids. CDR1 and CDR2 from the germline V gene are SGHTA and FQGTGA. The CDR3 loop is CASSSQTSLYFCASIGQGGTEAFF.